This TCR beta chain is drawn from a study of OX40 agonist ivuxolimab in advanced cancers. Study-wide context: Treatment of patients was with ivuxolimab, an agonistic anti-OX40 (CD134) antibody. General study points: Researchers did not determine the expanded peripheral T cells' antigen specificity. At doses 0.1 to 3.0 mg/kg, CD4+ and CD8+ clones expanded.

As regards this clone: No antigen is known for it.

Produced via immunoSEQ multiplex PCR; TCRdb's table is partial and in-frame only. The table has 30,000 to 40,000 clones, 60% to 85% seen once. The source of this sequence is an adult with an advanced solid tumor such as melanoma, head and neck, liver or kidney cancer. Sequenced here: CD4+ or CD8+ T cells sorted from blood, sampled in a trial of the OX40 agonist ivuxolimab.

The CDR3 is CASSYGQGTGELFF. In DNA, the CDR3 is TGTGCCAGCAGTTACGGACAGGGCACCGGGGAGCTGTTTTTT. V gene TRBV25-1 combines with J gene TRBJ2-2; 8 bases match TRBD1. J lost 4 bases, V lost 5 bases, and 3 bases had no gene match. Germline loops: CDR1 MGHDK, CDR2 SYGVNS. This CDR3 has 14 residues.